One and the same sample provided the 26 T cell receptor beta chains below, sequenced in a study of monozygotic twins with inflammatory bowel disease. Using the 5' RACE reads, TCRdb records one entry per CDR3 protein without DNA. The sample is made up of fewer than 350,000 distinct CDR3 sequences, and the top ten hold around 2% of it. The material sequenced was blood. These receptors were collected from a human donor with ulcerative colitis or Crohn's disease, or a healthy co-twin of an affected twin (not recorded which).

Here the CDR3 reads CASSSGPNQETQYF. This chain uses TRBV7-3 with TRBJ2-5. Per germline, CDR1 SGHTA and CDR2 FQGTGA. The CDR3 has 14 amino acids.

This chain joins TRBV20-1 and TRBJ2-4; the TRBD1 assignment by TCRdb is unverifiable without DNA. Germline V gene sequence: CDR1 DFQATT, CDR2 SNEGSKA (reference sequence). This CDR3 has 14 amino acids. CDR3 sequence: CSARPGQVINIQYF.

The chain recombines TRBV15 with TRBJ2-7. From germline, CDR1 is LNHNV and CDR2 YYDKDF (reference sequence). The CDR3 runs to 16 residues. CDR3 sequence reads: CATSSAADGPEYEQYF.

The CDR3 reads CASSPDRVETGELFF. The chain carries TRBV12-3 or TRBV12-4 and TRBJ2-2; no DNA is available, so the TRBD1 call from TCRdb remains unchecked. The CDR3 is 15 residues long.

This chain connects TRBV4-1 to TRBJ2-3; as DNA is missing, the TRBD1 call by TCRdb cannot be tested. Per germline, CDR1 MGHRA and CDR2 YSYEKL. The CDR3 has 16 amino acids. The CDR3 reads CASSQVGQGDGDTQYF.

The rearrangement joins TRBV7-2 to TRBJ2-7; TCRdb gives TRBD1 as the D gene, but with no DNA this cannot be confirmed. CDR1 SGHTA and CDR2 FQGNSA come from the germline V gene. CDR3 length: 15 residues. The CDR3 loop is CASSPRQGAGYEQYF.

This sequence joins TRBV5-1 and TRBJ2-7; with no DNA, the TCRdb D assignment of TRBD2 cannot be verified. The CDR3 spans 15 residues. CDR1 and CDR2 from the germline V gene are SGHRS and YFSETQ. The chain's CDR3 is CASSVNAGGSYEQYF.

This chain uses TRBV29-1 with TRBJ1-5; TCRdb lists TRBD1, though no DNA is available to test this call. Per the germline V gene, CDR1 is SQVTM and CDR2 is ANQGSEA. The CDR3 extends over 13 amino acids. The CDR3 sequence: CSVGENQGQPQHF.

The V gene is TRBV20-1, the J gene TRBJ2-4; TCRdb indicates TRBD1, and absent DNA this call remains unverified. This CDR3 spans 14 amino acids. Germline V gene sequence: CDR1 DFQATT, CDR2 SNEGSKA (reference sequence). CDR3 residues: CSASWTGAGNIQYF.

The CDR3 is CASSKNLGGSEDTQYF. The chain is built from TRBV6-1 and TRBJ2-3; TCRdb's D call, TRBD2, is unchecked because there is no DNA. The CDR3 sequence is 16 residues long. Germline V gives CDR1 MNHNS, CDR2 SASEGT.

The chain has TRBV25-1 and TRBJ1-2; TCRdb names TRBD1, which stays unverified in the absence of DNA. The V gene's germline CDR1 is MGHDK and CDR2 SYGVNS. The CDR3 runs 15 residues. The CDR3 reads CASSPTRGLNYGYTF.

This chain connects TRBV20-1 to TRBJ2-3; TCRdb picks TRBD2, but there is no DNA to check that call. Germline CDR1 and CDR2: DFQATT and SNEGSKA (reference sequence). The CDR3 runs 14 residues. Here the CDR3 reads CSARVAGVLDTQYF.

The chain is built from TRBV28 and TRBJ1-6; TCRdb reports TRBD1, a call that lacks DNA to check it against. CDR1 and CDR2 from the germline V gene are MDHEN and SYDVKM. This CDR3 has 15 amino acids. The CDR3 protein is CASSRRTGSGSPLHF.

The chain is built from TRBV7-2 and TRBJ1-2; the TCRdb call, TRBD1, lacks DNA for checking. Germline loops: CDR1 SGHTA, CDR2 FQGNSA. This CDR3 is built from 12 residues. The CDR3 region is CASSGGYRGYTF.

The chain has TRBV2 and TRBJ2-1. The CDR3 sequence is 12 residues long. In germline, CDR1 is SNHLY, CDR2 FYNNEI. CDR3 loop: CASTPTSIEQFF. The entire variable domain, with the rest obtained from reference TRBV2 and TRBJ2-1, is as follows: EPEVTQTPSHQVTQMGQEVILRCVPISNHLYFYWYRQILGQKVEFLVSFYNNEISEKSEIFDDQFSVERPDGSNFTLKIRSTKLEDSAMYFCASTPTSIEQFFGPGTRLTVL.

V usage is TRBV5-1 and J usage is TRBJ2-3; lacking DNA, the TRBD2 call made by TCRdb goes unchecked. CDR1 and CDR2 from the germline V gene are SGHRS and YFSETQ. The CDR3 covers 20 residues. This CDR3 reads CASSSARGLRDSLLSDTQYF.

V gene TRBV5-1 combines with J gene TRBJ2-7. CDR3 length: 16 residues. Per germline, CDR1 SGHRS and CDR2 YFSETQ. This CDR3 is CASSLGGRWSSYEQYF.

The chain couples TRBV4-3 to TRBJ1-3. Germline assignment: CDR1 LGHNA and CDR2 YSLEER. This CDR3 is 14 amino acids long. CDR3 residues: CASSQGIRRNTIYF.

The rearrangement uses TRBV27 and TRBJ2-7; TCRdb reports TRBD1, a call that lacks DNA to check it against. In germline, CDR1 is MNHEY, CDR2 SMNVEV (reference sequence). The CDR3 contains 18 residues. The chain's CDR3 is CASSLSGSRAGQNYEQYF.

The chain carries TRBV5-1 and TRBJ1-1; the TCRdb D gene call, TRBD1, has no DNA to confirm it. This CDR3 spans 15 amino acids. CDR1 and CDR2 (germline): SGHRS, YFSETQ. The CDR3 reads CASSHREPLNTEAFF. Using reference TRBV5-1 and TRBJ1-1 for the parts outside the CDR3, the full variable domain is KAGVTQTPRYLIKTRGQQVTLSCSPISGHRSVSWYQQTPGQGLQFLFEYFSETQRNKGNFPGRFSGRQFSNSRSEMNVSTLELGDSALYLCASSHREPLNTEAFFGQGTRLTVV.

V and J are TRBV12-3 or TRBV12-4 and TRBJ1-1; there is no DNA to check the TCRdb D call of TRBD1. This CDR3 is built from 14 residues. CDR3 loop: CASSLRPPGTEAFF.

The V and J genes are TRBV15 and TRBJ2-1; with no DNA, the TCRdb D assignment of TRBD2 cannot be verified. This CDR3 spans 17 amino acids. Germline V gene lookup returns CDR1 LNHNV and CDR2 YYDKDF (reference sequence). The CDR3 reads CATSRDSPHSADNEQFF. The full variable domain, its missing parts supplied by reference TRBV15 and TRBJ2-1, is DAMVIQNPRYQVTQFGKPVTLSCSQTLNHNVMYWYQQKSSQAPKLLFHYYDKDFNNEADTPDNFQSRRPNTSFCFLDIRSPGLGDTAMYLCATSRDSPHSADNEQFFGPGTRLTVL.

V usage is TRBV28 and J usage is TRBJ2-2; TCRdb calls TRBD2, which cannot be checked without DNA. This CDR3 contains 15 residues. Germline CDR1 is MDHEN and CDR2 is SYDVKM. CDR3 region: CASSFPLGDVGELFF.

J is TRBJ2-6 and V is TRBV30; TCRdb indicates TRBD1, and absent DNA this call remains unverified. This CDR3 has 19 amino acids. CDR1 and CDR2 (germline): GTSNPN, SVGIG (reference sequence). This CDR3 reads CAWSALGQGSPTGANVLTF. The full variable domain, rest sourced from reference TRBV30 and TRBJ2-6, is SQTIHQWPATLVQPVGSPLSLECTVEGTSNPNLYWYRQAAGRGLQLLFYSVGIGQISSEVPQNLSASRPQDRQFILSSKKLLLSDSGFYLCAWSALGQGSPTGANVLTFGAGSRLTVL.

The chain employs TRBV5-1 and TRBJ2-1; TCRdb gives TRBD1 as the D gene, but with no DNA this cannot be confirmed. Germline V CDR1 and CDR2: SGHRS, YFSETQ. The CDR3 extends over 16 amino acids. CDR3 loop: CASSPYPGPSYNEQFF.

This sequence joins TRBV20-1 and TRBJ2-5; as DNA is missing, the TRBD1 call by TCRdb cannot be tested. This CDR3 has 12 amino acids. In germline, CDR1 is DFQATT, CDR2 SNEGSKA (reference sequence). The CDR3 spells CSAVRALETQYF.